The 4 T cell receptor beta chains in this list originate from one sample, sequenced in a study of T cells in Graves' hyperthyroidism and ophthalmopathy. Amplification yielded TCR beta CDR3 regions, with RNA transcripts as the source. First-round RT-PCR with HTBI primers amplified the TCR CDR3 region. One entry per CDR3 protein results from TCRdb running MiXCR on the multiplex PCR reads. This table holds roughly 350,000 distinct CDR3 sequences, about 15% found once. Sequencing used blood. These TCRs come from a woman aged 30 to 39 with Graves' hyperthyroidism.

This clonotype was seen more than once but under ten times. V and J are TRBV20-1 and TRBJ1-6; the D gene is possibly TRBD1 (5 bases). Per the germline V gene, CDR1 is DFQATT and CDR2 is SNEGSKA (reference sequence). The V end was cut by 3 bases, the J end by 7 bases, with 16 bases between. The CDR3 is 15 residues long. CDR3 protein: CSASRRGVLNSPLHF. As DNA, the CDR3 is TGCAGTGCTAGTCGTCGGGGGGTCCTCAATTCACCCCTCCACTTT.

The rearrangement joins TRBV3-1 to TRBJ2-1; D gene unclear. Germline CDR1 is LGHDT and CDR2 is YNNKEL (reference sequence). The V end was cut by 1 base, the J end by 9 bases, with 16 bases between. This CDR3 has 15 residues. This CDR3 reads CASSQVSGPSTEQFF. CDR3 sequence (DNA): TGTGCCAGCAGCCAAGTATCAGGTCCTAGTACTGAGCAGTTCTTC.

This clonotype was detected ten times or more. The chain uses TRBV2 and TRBJ1-2; D remains unclear. Trimming removed 6 bases from V and 6 bases from J, with 17 bases in between. This CDR3 is built from 14 residues. Germline CDR1 is SNHLY and CDR2 is FYNNEI. The CDR3 loop is CASSDVWAADGYTF. The DNA of the CDR3 is TGTGCCAGCAGCGACGTTTGGGCAGCGGATGGCTACACCTTC.

The chain has TRBV4-3 and TRBJ2-1; 8 positions match TRBD2. The V segment lost 1 base and the J segment 7 bases; nucleotides outside the gene matches: 3. This CDR3 region has 14 residues. Germline V lookup: CDR1 LGHNA, CDR2 YSLEER. CDR3: CASSQVQRENEQFF. The CDR3 DNA reads as TGCGCCAGCAGCCAAGTACAGCGGGAGAATGAGCAGTTCTTC.